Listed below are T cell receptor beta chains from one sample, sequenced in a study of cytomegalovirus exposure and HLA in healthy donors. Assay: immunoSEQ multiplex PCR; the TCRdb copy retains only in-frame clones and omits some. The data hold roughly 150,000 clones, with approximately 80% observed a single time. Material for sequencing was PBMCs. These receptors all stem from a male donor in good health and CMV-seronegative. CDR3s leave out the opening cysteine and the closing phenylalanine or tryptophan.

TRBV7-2,ASSLAIGLAGEGNIQY
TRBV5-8,ASSFRREALHEQY
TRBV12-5,ASGYRWRDTGELF
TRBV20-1,SASDGGEQF
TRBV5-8,ASSQARSGASSGANVLT
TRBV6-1,ASSVEGQYPYEQY
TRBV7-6,ASSLGQSYGYT
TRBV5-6,ASSGLISDEQF
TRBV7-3,ASSLAPPLAGGYQETQY
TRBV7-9,ASSLPGLAYEQY
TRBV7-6,ASSPRTSGDYNEQF
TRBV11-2,ASSFFGREETQY
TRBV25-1,ASTRSKGQGHNEQF
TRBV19,ASTLDSGVNTEAF
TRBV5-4,ASSTGTGLMNTEAF
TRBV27,ASSLKGVREQY
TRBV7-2,ASSLTRNTGELF
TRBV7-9,ASSTTGTGELF
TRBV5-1,ASSSGWTGGHYGYT
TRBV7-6,ASSWAGAGNTIY
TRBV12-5,ASGFGLAGGQETQY
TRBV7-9,ASSHGQGGNSPLH
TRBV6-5,ASRVTGRAF
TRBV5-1,ASSLDVGSSYNEQF
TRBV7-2,ASSWAFSEKLF
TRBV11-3,ASSPHRGHETQY
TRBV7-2,ASSSGAGNTIY
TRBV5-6,ASSLQGTQY
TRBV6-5,ASSYSLRKSYNEQF
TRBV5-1,ASRTAGGIQY
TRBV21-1,ASSTGRDKRGETQY
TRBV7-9,ASSLAGSSGSTGELF
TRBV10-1,ASSESPGRFDEQF
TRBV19,ASSIDGGGDTEAF
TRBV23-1,ASSRGRMISGANVLT
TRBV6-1,ASSALERYSNQPQH
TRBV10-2,ASSPTTGVGSETQY
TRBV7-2,ASSLKGGGADTQY
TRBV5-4,ASSIGTLRAYNEQF
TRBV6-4,ASSDAGGSTDTQY
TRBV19,ASIPRGTGHIQY
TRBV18,ASSPLGTSGRNYEQY
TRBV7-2,ASSRGLAEYNEQF
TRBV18,ASSPPIGQRNEQF
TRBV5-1,ASSYWTGSSYNEQF
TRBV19,ASSILRSGFHTEAF
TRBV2,ASDKGLAGGMNEQF
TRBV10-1,ATRSHLNTGELF
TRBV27,ASSPGTGLWDEQF
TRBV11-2,ASSLGGAGLEAF
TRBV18,ASSPSDRGIGPGELF